The sequence of this T cell receptor beta chain was determined in a study of identifying expanded T cells in peripheral blood. Overall study findings and caveats: Over two and four weeks, about 17 and 20 clones changed, versus around 1.3 between replicates. Roughly two-week clone count variance significantly increased as total template count grew.

The length of the CDR3 is 16 residues. The V gene's germline CDR1 is SGHTA and CDR2 FQGNSA. J gave up 6 bases and V 1 base, and 4 bases lay outside the gene matches. With regard to this clone: What it binds is unknown.

Clones were sequenced by immunoSEQ multiplex PCR, and TCRdb holds only the in-frame ones, with some missing. The sample has about 90,000 clones, approximately 86% seen once. No infections or other immune events were documented during collection. Sequenced material: blood. The origin of this receptor is a person between 18 and 75 years old in good health. This chain joins TRBV7-2 and TRBJ2-1; 12 positions match TRBD2. This chain's CDR3 is CASSLGSSGGANEQFF. DNA for the CDR3: TGTGCCAGCAGCTTAGGTTCTAGCGGGGGGGCCAATGAGCAGTTCTTC. Supplemented by reference TRBV7-2 and TRBJ2-1, the full variable domain reads GAGVSQSPSNKVTEKGKDVELRCDPISGHTALYWYRQSLGQGLEFLIYFQGNSAPDKSGLPSDRFSAERTGGSVSTLTIQRTQQEDSAVYLCASSLGSSGGANEQFFGPGTRLTVL.